This TCR beta chain was sequenced for a study of Ad26.COV2.S vaccination and SARS-CoV-2 variants. Overall study context: Within the COV1001 Ad26.COV2.S trial arm, the donor was enrolled. Recipients of Ad26.COV2.S got it intramuscularly, once or twice 56 days apart.

The protocol was immunoSEQ multiplex PCR, while the TCRdb copy is restricted to in-frame clones and leaves out a portion. The sample carries 250,000 to 300,000 clones, approximately 87% recorded once. Deletions cut 3 bases from V and 4 bases from J, with 13 bases between. CDR1 and CDR2 from the germline V gene are SGHRS and YFSETQ. The length of the CDR3 is 15 residues. Described treatment: 15 to 20 received Ad26.COV2.S at low or high dose, single or two shots; several received placebo; per-sample allocation not given. Sampling took place 63 days after the first vaccine or placebo injection. This chain links TRBV5-1 with TRBJ2-2, with D possibly being TRBD2 (5 bases). The material sequenced was peripheral blood, taken in a trial of Ad26.COV2.S vaccine versus placebo. The source is a person aged 18-60 years who received the Ad26.COV2.S COVID-19 vaccine or a placebo. The CDR3 reads CASSSTLRGTGELFF. In DNA form, the CDR3 reads TGCGCCAGCAGCTCAACCCTACGGGGCACCGGGGAGCTGTTTTTT.